This TCR beta chain is from a study of blood T cell repertoires in COVID-19. Repertoires were generated with immunoSEQ multiplex PCR, while TCRdb's copy carries only in-frame clones and drops some. The sample lists around 100,000 clones, around 89% occurring once. This CDR3 spans 13 amino acids. Germline V gene lookup returns CDR1 MNHEY and CDR2 SVGAGI. V was cut by 7 bases and J by 4 bases, with 13 bases left in between. Sequencing was performed on peripheral blood. This TCR was recovered from a man aged 50 or older with COVID-19, enrolled during active disease. This chain links TRBV6-5 with TRBJ1-2; tentatively, D is TRBD1 (5 bases). The CDR3 region has the DNA TGTGCCAGCACCTTCCAGGGAACCTATGGCTACACCTTC. Encoded protein: CASTFQGTYGYTF.